This T cell receptor (beta chain) originates from a study of blood T cell repertoires in COVID-19. The V gene's germline CDR1 is LGHDT and CDR2 YNNKEL (reference sequence). The CDR3 runs to 16 residues. Germline trimming cut 3 bases from V and 2 bases from J; bases unmatched to any gene: 4. Measured with immunoSEQ multiplex PCR; TCRdb has only the in-frame clones, and not every one. The sample includes over 350,000 clones, roughly 89% of them seen just once. This sequence was found in a woman between 50 and 59 years old who had recovered from COVID-19. Sequencing was done on a sample of PBMCs or T cells enriched from blood (not recorded which). This sequence joins TRBV3-1 (or the pseudogene TRBV3-2) and TRBJ1-5; 10 positions match TRBD1. The CDR3 loop reads CASSQSGTGGNQPQHF. The DNA of the CDR3 is TGTGCCAGCAGCCAGTCCGGGACAGGGGGCAATCAGCCCCAGCATTTT.